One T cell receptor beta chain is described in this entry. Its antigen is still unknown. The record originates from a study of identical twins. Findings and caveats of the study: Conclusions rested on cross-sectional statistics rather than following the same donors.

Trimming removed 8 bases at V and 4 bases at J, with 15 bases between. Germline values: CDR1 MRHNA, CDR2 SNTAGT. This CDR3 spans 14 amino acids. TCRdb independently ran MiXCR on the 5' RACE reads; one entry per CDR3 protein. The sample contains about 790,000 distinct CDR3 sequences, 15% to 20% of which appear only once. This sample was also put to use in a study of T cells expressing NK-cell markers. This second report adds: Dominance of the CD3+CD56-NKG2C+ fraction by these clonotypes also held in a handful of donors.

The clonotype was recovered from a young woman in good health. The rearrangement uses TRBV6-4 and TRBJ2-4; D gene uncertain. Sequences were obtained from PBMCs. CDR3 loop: CASFVFLFKNIQYF. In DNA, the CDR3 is TGTGCCAGCTTCGTCTTTCTTTTTAAAAACATTCAGTACTTC.